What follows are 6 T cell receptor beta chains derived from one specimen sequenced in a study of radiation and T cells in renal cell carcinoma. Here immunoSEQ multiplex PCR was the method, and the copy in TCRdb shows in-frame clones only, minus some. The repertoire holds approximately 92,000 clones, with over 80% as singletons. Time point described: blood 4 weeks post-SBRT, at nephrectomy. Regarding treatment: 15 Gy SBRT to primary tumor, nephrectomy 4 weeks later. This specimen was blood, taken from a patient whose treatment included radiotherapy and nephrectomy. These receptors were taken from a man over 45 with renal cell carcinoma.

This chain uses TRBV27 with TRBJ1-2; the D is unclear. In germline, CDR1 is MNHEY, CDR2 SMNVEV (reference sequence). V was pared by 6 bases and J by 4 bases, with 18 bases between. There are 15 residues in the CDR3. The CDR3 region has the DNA TGTGCCAGCAGCCTAGCCCGGACCGTCGGCTATGGCTACACCTTC. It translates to CASSLARTVGYGYTF.

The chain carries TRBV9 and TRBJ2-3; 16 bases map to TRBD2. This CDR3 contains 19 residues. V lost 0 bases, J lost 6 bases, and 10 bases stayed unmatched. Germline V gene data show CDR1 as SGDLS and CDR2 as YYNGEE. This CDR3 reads CASSVESGLAGGAVDTQYF. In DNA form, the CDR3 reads TGTGCCAGCAGCGTAGAGTCGGGACTAGCGGGAGGGGCAGTGGATACGCAGTATTTT.

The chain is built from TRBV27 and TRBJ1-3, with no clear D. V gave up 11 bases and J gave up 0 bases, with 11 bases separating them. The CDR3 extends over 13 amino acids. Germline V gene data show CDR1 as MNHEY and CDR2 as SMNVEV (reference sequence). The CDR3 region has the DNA TGTGCCCCATTAGGCGGCTCTGGAAACACCATATATTTT. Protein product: CAPLGGSGNTIYF.

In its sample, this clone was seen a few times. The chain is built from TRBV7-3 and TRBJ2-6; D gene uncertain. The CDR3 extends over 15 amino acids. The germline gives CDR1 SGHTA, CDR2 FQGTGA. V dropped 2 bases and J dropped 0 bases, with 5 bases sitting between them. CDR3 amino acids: CASSLWGSGANVLTF. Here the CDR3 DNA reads TGTGCCAGCAGCTTATGGGGCTCTGGGGCCAACGTCCTGACTTTC.

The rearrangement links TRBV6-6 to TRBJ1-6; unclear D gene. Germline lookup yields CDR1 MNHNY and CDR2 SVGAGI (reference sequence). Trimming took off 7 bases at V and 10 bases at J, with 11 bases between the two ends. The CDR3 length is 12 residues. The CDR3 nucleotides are TGTGCCAGCACCCCCAGTGTATCACCCCTCCACTTT. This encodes CASTPSVSPLHF.

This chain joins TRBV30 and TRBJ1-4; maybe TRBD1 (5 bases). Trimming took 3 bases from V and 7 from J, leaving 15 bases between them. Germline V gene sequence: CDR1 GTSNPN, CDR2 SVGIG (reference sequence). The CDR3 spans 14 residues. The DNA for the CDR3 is TGTGCCTGGAGGCCGGGACGGAACCTTGAAAAACTGTTTTTT. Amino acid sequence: CAWRPGRNLEKLFF.